Sequencing of this T cell receptor beta chain was carried out in a study of shared clonotypes between healthy human individuals. Healthy HIV-negative adults without recent acute infections or vaccinations served as donors. Splitting of CD4+ cells produced CD45RA+ naive and CD45RA-negative memory subsets. Deep-level running was used for the assay. Clones were read by immunoSEQ multiplex PCR, and TCRdb kept only the in-frame ones, dropping some. Of 950,000 to 1,300,000 clones listed, around four fifths are singletons. The CDR3 consists of 15 residues. Germline V gene sequence: CDR1 SGHRS, CDR2 YFSETQ. The V end was cut by 9 bases, the J end by 5 bases, with 20 bases between.

Sequences were obtained from memory CD4+ T cells sorted from blood. Specified subset: CD45RA-negative fraction. The V gene is TRBV5-1, the J gene TRBJ1-4; D is possibly TRBD1 (6 bases). This clonotype was obtained from a man between 18 and 35 years old in good health. CDR3 sequence: CATSPGDRTNEKLFF. The DNA of the CDR3 is TGCGCCACCTCTCCGGGTGACAGGACCAATGAAAAACTGTTTTTT. Variable domain in full (rest from reference TRBV5-1 and TRBJ1-4): KAGVTQTPRYLIKTRGQQVTLSCSPISGHRSVSWYQQTPGQGLQFLFEYFSETQRNKGNFPGRFSGRQFSNSRSEMNVSTLELGDSALYLCATSPGDRTNEKLFFGSGTQLSVL.